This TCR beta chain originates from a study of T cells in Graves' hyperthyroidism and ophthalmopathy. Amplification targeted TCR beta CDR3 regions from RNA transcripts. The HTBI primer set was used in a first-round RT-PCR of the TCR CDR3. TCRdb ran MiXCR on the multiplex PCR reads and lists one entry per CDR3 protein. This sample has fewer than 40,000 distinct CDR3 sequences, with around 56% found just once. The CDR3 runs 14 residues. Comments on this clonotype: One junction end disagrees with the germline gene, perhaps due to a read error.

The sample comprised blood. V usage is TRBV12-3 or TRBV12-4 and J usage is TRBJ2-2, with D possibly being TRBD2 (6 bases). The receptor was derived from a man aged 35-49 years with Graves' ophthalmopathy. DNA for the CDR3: TGTGCCAGCAGGAAGCTAGCGAACACCGGGGAGCTGTACTTC. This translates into CASRKLANTGELYF.